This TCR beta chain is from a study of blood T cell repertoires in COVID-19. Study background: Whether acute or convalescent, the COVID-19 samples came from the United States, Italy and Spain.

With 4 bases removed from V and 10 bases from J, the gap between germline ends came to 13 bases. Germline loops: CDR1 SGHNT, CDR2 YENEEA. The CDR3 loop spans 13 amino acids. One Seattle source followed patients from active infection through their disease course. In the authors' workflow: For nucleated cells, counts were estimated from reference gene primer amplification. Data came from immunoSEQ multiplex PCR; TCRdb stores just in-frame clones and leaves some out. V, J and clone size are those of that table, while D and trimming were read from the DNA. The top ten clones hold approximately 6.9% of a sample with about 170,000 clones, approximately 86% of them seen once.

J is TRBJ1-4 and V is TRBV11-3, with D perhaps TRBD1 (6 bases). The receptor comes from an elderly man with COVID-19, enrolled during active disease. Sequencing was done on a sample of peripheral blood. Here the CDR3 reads CASSYEQGRKLFF. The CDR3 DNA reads TGTGCCAGCAGCTACGAACAGGGAAGAAAACTGTTTTTT.